The rows below give T cell receptor beta chains drawn from one sample of a study of Ad26.COV2.S vaccination and SARS-CoV-2 variants. Measured with immunoSEQ multiplex PCR; TCRdb has only the in-frame clones, and not every one. Of under 550,000 clones listed, 75% to 95% are singletons. The material was peripheral blood, obtained in a trial of Ad26.COV2.S vaccine versus placebo. These receptor sequences come from a person aged 18-65 years who received the Ad26.COV2.S COVID-19 vaccine or a placebo. Each CDR3 is given with its conserved first and last residue. Fields, in order: J gene, clone size, D gene, V gene, CDR3 protein, CDR3 DNA. The D gene is left open where the match is weak. The size entry is marked missing in some rows and otherwise reads once, few, many or a size class.

TRBJ2-7 NA TRBD2 TRBV2 CASSALAGGNEQYF TGTGCCAGCAGTGCACTAGCGGGAGGGAACGAGCAGTACTTC
TRBJ2-5 NA NA TRBV7-9 CASSLSGQETQYF TGTGCCAGCAGCCTAAGCGGGCAGGAGACCCAGTACTTC
TRBJ2-3 NA NA TRBV28 CASIGTLGADTQYF TGTGCCAGCATCGGGACTTTAGGAGCAGATACGCAGTATTTT
TRBJ2-7 NA NA TRBV15 CATSRDRGASKYEQYF TGTGCCACCAGCAGAGATAGGGGGGCGTCAAAATACGAGCAGTACTTC
TRBJ1-2 once TRBD1 TRBV24-1 CATSDLRTGKDGYTF TGTGCCACCAGTGATTTGCGGACAGGGAAGGATGGCTACACCTTC
TRBJ2-7 NA NA TRBV27 CASSLRGTGAHEQYF TGTGCCAGCAGTTTGAGGGGGACTGGCGCCCACGAGCAGTACTTC
TRBJ1-6 NA NA TRBV11-2 CASSLVGHYNSPLHF TGTGCCAGCAGCTTAGTCGGACATTATAATTCACCCCTCCACTTT
TRBJ1-2 NA TRBD1 TRBV25-1 CASSGDRAGAGYTF TGTGCCAGCAGTGGAGACAGGGCGGGGGCTGGCTACACCTTC
TRBJ2-1 NA NA TRBV30 CAWSVGGENEQFF TGTGCCTGGAGTGTAGGGGGTGAGAATGAGCAGTTCTTC
TRBJ1-6 NA TRBD1 TRBV6-5 CASRTGDSPLHF TGTGCCAGCAGAACAGGGGATTCACCCCTCCACTTT
TRBJ2-1 NA TRBD2 TRBV6-2/TRBV6-3 CASSSWTSGRPEQFF TGTGCCAGCAGTTCATGGACTAGCGGGAGACCTGAGCAGTTCTTC
TRBJ2-1 few TRBD2 TRBV5-4 CASSSAGGAYNEQFF TGTGCCAGCAGCTCAGCGGGAGGGGCCTACAATGAGCAGTTCTTC
TRBJ1-1 NA NA TRBV11-2 CASSSQGVNTEAFF TGTGCCAGCAGCTCCCAGGGTGTTAACACTGAAGCTTTCTTT
TRBJ2-1 NA NA TRBV2 CASSEDYSSYNEQFF TGTGCCAGCAGTGAAGACTACAGCTCCTACAATGAGCAGTTCTTC
TRBJ2-3 NA TRBD2 TRBV4-3 CASSRTLAGFTDTQYF TGCGCCAGCAGCCGGACCCTAGCGGGATTCACAGATACGCAGTATTTT
TRBJ2-1 once TRBD1 TRBV5-4 CASSRDRVNYNEQFF TGTGCCAGCAGCCGTGACAGGGTAAATTACAATGAGCAGTTCTTC
TRBJ1-1 few TRBD1 TRBV7-2 CASHTGGVSRTEAFF TGTGCCAGCCACACAGGGGGCGTCTCTAGGACTGAAGCTTTCTTT
TRBJ2-7 NA TRBD2 TRBV6-2/TRBV6-3 CASSYSTSAYEQYF TGTGCCAGCAGTTACTCGACTAGCGCCTACGAGCAGTACTTC
TRBJ2-3 NA NA TRBV7-9 CASSFGGRVDTQYF TGTGCCAGCAGCTTCGGGGGCCGAGTAGATACGCAGTATTTT
TRBJ2-5 NA TRBD2 TRBV24-1 CAPLAGRGQETQYF TGTGCCCCCCTTGCAGGGCGGGGGCAAGAGACCCAGTACTTC
TRBJ2-7 NA NA TRBV20-1 CSARQAYEQYF TGCAGTGCTAGACAGGCCTACGAGCAGTACTTC
TRBJ2-7 NA NA TRBV27 CASRASNTYEQYF TGTGCCAGCAGGGCTAGTAACACCTACGAGCAGTACTTC
TRBJ2-7 NA TRBD2 TRBV29-1 CSVGTSGSYEQYF TGCAGCGTTGGGACTAGCGGATCCTACGAGCAGTACTTC
TRBJ2-3 NA NA TRBV4-3 CASSQGWGVRSDTQYF TGCGCCAGCAGCCAAGGATGGGGCGTTAGGTCAGATACGCAGTATTTT
TRBJ1-2 NA NA TRBV20-1 CSATDSYGYTF TGCAGTGCTACGGACAGCTATGGCTACACCTTC
TRBJ1-6 few NA TRBV4-1 CASSQEIWSALSLHF TGCGCCAGCAGCCAAGAAATTTGGTCCGCGTTGTCCCTCCACTTT
TRBJ2-3 NA NA TRBV30 CAWSEQGTDTQYF TGTGCCTGGAGTGAACAGGGAACAGATACGCAGTATTTT
TRBJ2-3 NA NA TRBV7-6 CASSSPRGGTDTQYF TGTGCCAGCAGCTCCCCTCGGGGCGGCACAGATACGCAGTATTTT
TRBJ2-7 few NA TRBV27 CASSLQGSYEQYF TGTGCCAGCAGTTTACAGGGGTCCTACGAGCAGTACTTC
TRBJ1-2 NA NA TRBV21-1 CASRGDSSNYGYTF TGTGCCAGCAGGGGGGACAGCTCTAACTATGGCTACACCTTC
TRBJ2-3 NA NA TRBV20-1 CSATLTDTQYF TGCAGTGCTACCCTAACAGATACGCAGTATTTT